This TCR beta chain emerged from a study of yellow fever vaccine responses in identical twins. Study-wide results and limits: Twins reportedly showed a vaccine T cell response that seemed partly convergent and partly personalized.

Of note for this clonotype: Its antigen remains unknown.

TCRdb independently ran MiXCR on the RT-PCR reads; one entry per CDR3 protein. The profile shows 30,000 to 40,000 distinct CDR3 sequences, about three fifths of them singletons. The source was T cells from blood (PBMCs), unsorted or a sorted subset (not recorded which), collected before or after yellow fever vaccination (not recorded which). The source of this sequence is a woman aged 18-29 years who received the yellow fever vaccine.

The CDR3, as DNA: TGCAGCGTTGGTGGAGGAGGGTCCTACGAGCAGTACTTC. Amino acid sequence: CSVGGGGSYEQYF. This chain connects TRBV29-1 to TRBJ2-7; tentatively, D is TRBD2 (6 bases). Germline CDR1 and CDR2: SQVTM and ANQGSEA. There are 13 residues in the CDR3. V was trimmed by 4 bases and J by 1 base, leaving 11 bases between them.